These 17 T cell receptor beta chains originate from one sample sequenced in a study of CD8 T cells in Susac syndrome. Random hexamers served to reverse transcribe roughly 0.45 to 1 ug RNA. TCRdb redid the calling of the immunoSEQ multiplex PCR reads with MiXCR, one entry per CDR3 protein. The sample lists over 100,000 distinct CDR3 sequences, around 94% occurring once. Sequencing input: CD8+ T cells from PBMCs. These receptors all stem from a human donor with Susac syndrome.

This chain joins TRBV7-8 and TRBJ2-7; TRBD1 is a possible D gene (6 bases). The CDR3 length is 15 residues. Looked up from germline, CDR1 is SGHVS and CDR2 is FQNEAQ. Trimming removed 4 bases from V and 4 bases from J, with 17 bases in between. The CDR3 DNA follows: TGTGCCAGCAGCTGGGGTTCAGGGGACCCGTACGAGCAGTACTTC. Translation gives CASSWGSGDPYEQYF.

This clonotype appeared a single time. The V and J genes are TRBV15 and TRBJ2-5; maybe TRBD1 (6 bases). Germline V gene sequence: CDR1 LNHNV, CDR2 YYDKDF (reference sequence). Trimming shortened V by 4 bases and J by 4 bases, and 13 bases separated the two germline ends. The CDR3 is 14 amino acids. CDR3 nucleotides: TGTGCCACCAGCAACAACAGGGAACGAGAGACCCAGTACTTC. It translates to CATSNNRERETQYF.

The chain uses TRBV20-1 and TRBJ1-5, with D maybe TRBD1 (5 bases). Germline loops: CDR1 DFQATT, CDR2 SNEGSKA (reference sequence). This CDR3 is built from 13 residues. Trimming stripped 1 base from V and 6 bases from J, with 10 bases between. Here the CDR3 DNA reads TGCAGTGCTAGAGGGCAGGGCGCTCAGCCCCAGCATTTT. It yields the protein CSARGQGAQPQHF.

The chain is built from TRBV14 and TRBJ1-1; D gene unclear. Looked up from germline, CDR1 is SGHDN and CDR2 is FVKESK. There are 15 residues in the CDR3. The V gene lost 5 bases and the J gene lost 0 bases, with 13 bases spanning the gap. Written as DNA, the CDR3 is TGTGCCAGCAGCTCAGGAATCTGGGTGAACACTGAAGCTTTCTTT. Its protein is CASSSGIWVNTEAFF.

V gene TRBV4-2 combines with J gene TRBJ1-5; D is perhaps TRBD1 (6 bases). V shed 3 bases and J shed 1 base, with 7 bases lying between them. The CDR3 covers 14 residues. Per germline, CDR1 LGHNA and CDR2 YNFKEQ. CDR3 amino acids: CASSQGASNQPQHF. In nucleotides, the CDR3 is TGTGCCAGCAGCCAGGGGGCCAGCAATCAGCCCCAGCATTTT.

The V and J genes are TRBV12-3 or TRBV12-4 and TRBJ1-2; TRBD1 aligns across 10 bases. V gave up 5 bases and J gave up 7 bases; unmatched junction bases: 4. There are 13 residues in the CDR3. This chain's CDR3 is CASSRDRGPGYTF. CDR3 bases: TGTGCCAGCAGTCGGGACAGGGGCCCTGGCTACACCTTC.

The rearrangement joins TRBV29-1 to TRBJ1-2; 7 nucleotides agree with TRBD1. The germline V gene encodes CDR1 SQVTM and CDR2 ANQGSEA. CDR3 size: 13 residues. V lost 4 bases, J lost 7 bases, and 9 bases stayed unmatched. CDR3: CSVAGQEASGYTF. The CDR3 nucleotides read TGCAGCGTTGCTGGACAGGAGGCTAGTGGCTACACCTTC.

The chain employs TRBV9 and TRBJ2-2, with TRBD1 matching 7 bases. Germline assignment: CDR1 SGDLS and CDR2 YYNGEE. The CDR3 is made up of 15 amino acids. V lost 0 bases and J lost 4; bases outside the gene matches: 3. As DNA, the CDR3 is TGTGCCAGCAGCGTAGCCGGGACAGTCACCGGGGAGCTGTTTTTT. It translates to CASSVAGTVTGELFF.

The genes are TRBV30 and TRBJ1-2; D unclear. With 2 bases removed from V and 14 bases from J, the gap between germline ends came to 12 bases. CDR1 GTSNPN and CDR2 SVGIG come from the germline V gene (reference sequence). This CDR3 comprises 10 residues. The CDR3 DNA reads TGTGCCTGGAGTCCCCCATTCGTTACCTTC. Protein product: CAWSPPFVTF.

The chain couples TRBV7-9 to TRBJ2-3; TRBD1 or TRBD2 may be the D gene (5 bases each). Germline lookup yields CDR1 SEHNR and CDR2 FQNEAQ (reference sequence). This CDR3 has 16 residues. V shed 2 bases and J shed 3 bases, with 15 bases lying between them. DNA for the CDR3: TGTGCCAGCAGCTTACGAGGGGATGGCTTAACAGATACGCAGTATTTT. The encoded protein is CASSLRGDGLTDTQYF. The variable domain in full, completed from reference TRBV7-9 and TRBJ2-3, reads DTGVSQNPRHKITKRGQNVTFRCDPISEHNRLYWYRQTLGQGPEFLTYFQNEAQLEKSRLLSDRFSAERPKGSFSTLEIQRTEQGDSAMYLCASSLRGDGLTDTQYFGPGTRLTVL.

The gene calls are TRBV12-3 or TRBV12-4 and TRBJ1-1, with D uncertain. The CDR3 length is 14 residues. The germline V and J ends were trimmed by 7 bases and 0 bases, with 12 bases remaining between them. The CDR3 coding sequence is TGTGCCAGCACAGCCACCACGATGAACACTGAAGCTTTCTTT. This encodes CASTATTMNTEAFF.

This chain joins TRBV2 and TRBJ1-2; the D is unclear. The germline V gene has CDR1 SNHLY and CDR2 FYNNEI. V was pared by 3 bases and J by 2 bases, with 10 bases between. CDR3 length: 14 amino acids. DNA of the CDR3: TGTGCCAGCAGTGATCAGGAGCCGAACTATGGCTACACCTTC. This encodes CASSDQEPNYGYTF.

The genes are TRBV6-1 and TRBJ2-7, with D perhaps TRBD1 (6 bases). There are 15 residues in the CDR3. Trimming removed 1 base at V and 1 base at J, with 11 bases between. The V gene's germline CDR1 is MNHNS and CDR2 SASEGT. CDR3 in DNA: TGTGCCAGCAGTGAAGGTGGGGGCGGATCCTACGAGCAGTACTTC. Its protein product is CASSEGGGGSYEQYF.

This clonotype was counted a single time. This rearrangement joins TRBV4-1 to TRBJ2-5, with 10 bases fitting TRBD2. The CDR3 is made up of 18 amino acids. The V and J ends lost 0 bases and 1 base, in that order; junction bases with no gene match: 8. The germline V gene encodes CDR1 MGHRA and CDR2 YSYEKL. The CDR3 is CASSQEVVAGGRQETQYF. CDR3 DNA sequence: TGCGCCAGCAGCCAAGAAGTAGTAGCGGGGGGTCGCCAAGAGACCCAGTACTTC.

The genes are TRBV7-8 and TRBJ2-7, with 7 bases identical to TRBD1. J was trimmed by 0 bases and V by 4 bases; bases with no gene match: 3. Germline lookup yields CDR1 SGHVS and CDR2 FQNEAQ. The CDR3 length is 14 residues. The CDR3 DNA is TGTGCCAGCAGCTCCAACAGGGGCTCCTACGAGCAGTACTTC. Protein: CASSSNRGSYEQYF.

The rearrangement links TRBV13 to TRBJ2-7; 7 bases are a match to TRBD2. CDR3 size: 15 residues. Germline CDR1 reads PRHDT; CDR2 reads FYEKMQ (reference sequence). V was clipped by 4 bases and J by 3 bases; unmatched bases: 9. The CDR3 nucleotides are TGTGCCAGCAGCTGGGTGGGAGGGGATTACTACGAGCAGTACTTC. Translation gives CASSWVGGDYYEQYF.

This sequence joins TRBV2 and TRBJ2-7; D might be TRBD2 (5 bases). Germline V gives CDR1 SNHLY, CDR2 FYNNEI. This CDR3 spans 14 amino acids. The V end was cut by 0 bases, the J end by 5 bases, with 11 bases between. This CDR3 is CASSEAASFDEQYF. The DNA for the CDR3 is TGTGCCAGCAGTGAAGCGGCTAGCTTCGACGAGCAGTACTTC.